This TCR beta chain was sequenced in a study of T cell changes during pregnancy in multiple sclerosis. CDR3 length: 17 residues. Losses at the gene ends were 4 bases for V and 3 bases for J; bases not matched to a gene: 9. Germline V CDR1 and CDR2: LGHNT, FRNRAP. Sequenced by immunoSEQ multiplex PCR; TCRdb stores in-frame clones only, minus some. The sample carries some 28,000 clones, more than 80% recorded once. Specimen: CD4+ T cells from peripheral blood mononuclear cells, collected in the first trimester of pregnancy. The chain links TRBV12-5 to TRBJ1-5; the match to TRBD1 covers 10 bases. The source of this sequence is a female donor with multiple sclerosis, enrolled in a pregnancy study. This CDR3 is CASGSTPGQGSNQPQHF. The CDR3 nucleotides are TGTGCTAGTGGTTCGACCCCGGGACAGGGGTCCAATCAGCCCCAGCATTTT.